Listed below are T cell receptor beta chains from one sample, sequenced in a study of CD8 T cells in ankylosing spondylitis. TCRdb fed the 5' RACE reads into MiXCR, producing one record per CDR3 protein. The sample has 350,000 or so distinct CDR3 sequences, approximately 8% seen once. Sequenced material: blood, either unsorted or a sorted T cell fraction (not recorded which). The receptors come from a male donor with ankylosing spondylitis. CDR3s include the opening cysteine and the closing phenylalanine or tryptophan. Fields, in order: CDR3 length, D gene, clone size, V gene, J gene, CDR3 protein, CDR3 DNA. A D gene is named only where the DNA matches it firmly. Clone size is shown for a subset of rows, as once, few, many or a class of expanded clone.

15	TRBD1	few	TRBV7-2	TRBJ2-2	CASSITGAGTGELFF	TGTGCCAGCAGCATCACAGGGGCCGGAACCGGGGAGCTGTTTTTT
15	TRBD1	-	TRBV7-9	TRBJ1-1	CASSQGAGTGIEAFF	TGTGCCAGCAGCCAGGGGGCTGGGACAGGGATCGAAGCTTTCTTT
14	TRBD1	many	TRBV20-1	TRBJ2-5	CSARDLTGGETQYF	TGCAGTGCTAGAGATCTTACAGGGGGAGAGACCCAGTACTTC
14	-	-	TRBV4-1	TRBJ2-7	CASSQEAATYEQYF	TGCGCCAGCAGCCAAGAGGCCGCAACCTACGAGCAGTACTTC
13	-	-	TRBV20-1	TRBJ1-4	CSAREGGDEKLFF	TGCAGTGCTAGAGAGGGAGGGGATGAAAAACTGTTTTTT
9	-	-	TRBV12-3/TRBV12-4	TRBJ2-1	CACWGFQFF	TGTGCCTGTTGGGGTTTTCAGTTCTTC
16	TRBD2	many	TRBV28	TRBJ2-1	CASSFPGLAGNYEQFF	TGTGCCAGCAGTTTCCCGGGACTAGCGGGAAATTATGAGCAGTTCTTC
16	-	few	TRBV5-1	TRBJ2-6	CASSGGTPSGANVLTF	TGCGCCAGCAGCGGTGGGACACCCTCTGGGGCCAACGTCCTGACTTTC
13	-	many	TRBV13	TRBJ2-7	CASSLSGPYEQYF	TGTGCCAGCAGCTTGTCTGGGCCCTACGAGCAGTACTTC
15	TRBD2	many	TRBV7-8	TRBJ2-3	CASSWLAGWPDTQYF	TGTGCCAGCAGCTGGCTAGCGGGATGGCCAGATACGCAGTATTTT
14	-	many	TRBV12-3/TRBV12-4	TRBJ1-1	CASSLSSANTEAFF	TGTGCCAGCAGTTTAAGCTCAGCGAACACTGAAGCTTTCTTT
15	-	few	TRBV6-5	TRBJ2-7	CASSYSLLDLREQYF	TGTGCCAGCAGTTACTCGTTGTTGGATTTGCGGGAGCAGTACTTC
16	TRBD2	many	TRBV24-1	TRBJ2-1	CATSDQREGTRNEQFF	TGTGCCACCAGTGATCAACGGGAGGGGACTAGAAATGAGCAGTTCTTC